A selection of T cell receptor beta chains follows, all from one sample in a study of T cell responses to AZD1222 COVID-19 vaccine. Generated by immunoSEQ multiplex PCR, the TCRdb table keeps only in-frame clones and is missing some. The table includes fewer than 150,000 clones, roughly nine tenths detected once. The material sequenced was peripheral blood, taken 28 days after the second AZD1222 dose. These receptors came from an adult who received the AZD1222 COVID-19 vaccine. CDR3s include the opening cysteine and the closing phenylalanine or tryptophan. A D gene is named only where the DNA matches it firmly. Clone size appears in some rows only: once, few, many, or a class for an expanded clone.

>TRBJ2-3|TRBV2|.|.
CASSAQFTDTQYF
TGTGCCAGCAGTGCACAGTTCACAGATACGCAGTATTTT
>TRBJ2-6|TRBV5-6|.|.
CASSLAGSGGANVLTF
TGTGCCAGCAGCTTGGCGGGTTCTGGTGGGGCCAACGTCCTGACTTTC
>TRBJ2-5|TRBV7-9|.|TRBD2
CASSPGTSGHQETQYF
TGTGCCAGCAGCCCCGGGACTAGCGGGCACCAAGAGACCCAGTACTTC
>TRBJ2-5|TRBV24-1|.|TRBD2
CATSDPTSGSETQYF
TGTGCCACCAGTGACCCAACTAGCGGGAGCGAGACCCAGTACTTC
>TRBJ2-6|TRBV30|few|.
CAWRQRTPGANVLTF
TGTGCCTGGAGGCAGCGAACCCCTGGGGCCAACGTCCTGACTTTC
>TRBJ1-6|TRBV30|.|.
CAWRGPNNSPLHF
TGTGCCTGGAGGGGACCGAACAATTCACCCCTCCACTTT
>TRBJ1-2|TRBV11-2|.|TRBD1
CASSSDRAGGYTF
TGTGCCAGCAGTTCCGACAGGGCGGGAGGCTACACCTTC
>TRBJ1-1|TRBV6-5|.|TRBD1
CASSYGDRENTEAFF
TGTGCCAGCAGTTACGGGGACAGGGAGAACACTGAAGCTTTCTTT
>TRBJ1-2|TRBV7-2|.|.
CASSLAGVEDRYTF
TGTGCCAGCAGCTTAGCGGGAGTGGAGGATCGCTACACCTTC
>TRBJ2-1|TRBV30|.|TRBD2
CAWSRTSGRAQEQFF
TGTGCCTGGAGCAGGACTAGCGGGAGGGCCCAGGAGCAGTTCTTC
>TRBJ2-2|TRBV4-1|.|TRBD2
CASSQAPRLATNTGELFF
TGCGCCAGCAGCCAAGCTCCGAGACTAGCGACGAACACCGGGGAGCTGTTTTTT
>TRBJ2-7|TRBV5-1|.|.
CASSLRDISYEQYF
TGCGCCAGCAGCTTGAGAGATATCTCCTACGAGCAGTACTTC
>TRBJ2-1|TRBV10-3|.|TRBD2
CAIRATSGRASNEQFF
TGTGCCATCAGGGCCACTAGCGGGAGGGCGTCCAATGAGCAGTTCTTC
>TRBJ1-1|TRBV4-3|.|.
CASSQDRTASEAFF
TGCGCCAGCAGCCAAGATAGGACCGCAAGTGAAGCTTTCTTT
>TRBJ1-1|TRBV6-6|.|.
CASSTPQGEAFF
TGTGCCAGCAGTACACCACAGGGAGAAGCTTTCTTT
>TRBJ1-4|TRBV27|.|.
CASSLPGPNEKLFF
TGTGCCAGCAGTTTACCGGGTCCTAATGAAAAACTGTTTTTT
>TRBJ1-2|TRBV11-2|.|.
CASSPLWGRANYGYTF
TGTGCCAGCAGCCCACTTTGGGGCCGAGCTAACTATGGCTACACCTTC
>TRBJ2-1|TRBV2|.|TRBD2
CASSLAGARNEQFF
TGTGCCAGCAGTCTAGCGGGAGCGAGGAATGAGCAGTTCTTC
>TRBJ1-6|TRBV6-1|.|.
CASSELGPGGRDFNSPLHF
TGTGCCAGCAGTGAACTCGGGCCCGGGGGCCGGGACTTTAATTCACCCCTCCACTTT
>TRBJ1-1|TRBV6-5|.|.
CASSFHRDGNTEAFF
TGTGCCAGCAGTTTTCACAGGGATGGGAACACTGAAGCTTTCTTT